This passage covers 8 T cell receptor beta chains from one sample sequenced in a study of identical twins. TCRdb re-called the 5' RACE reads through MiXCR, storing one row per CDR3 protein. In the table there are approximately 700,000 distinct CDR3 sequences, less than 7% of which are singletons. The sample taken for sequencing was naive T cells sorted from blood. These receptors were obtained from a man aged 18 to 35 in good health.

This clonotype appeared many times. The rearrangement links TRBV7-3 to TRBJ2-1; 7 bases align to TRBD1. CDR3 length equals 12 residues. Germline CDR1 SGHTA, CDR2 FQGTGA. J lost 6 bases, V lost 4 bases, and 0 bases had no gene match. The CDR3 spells CASSWDSNEQFF. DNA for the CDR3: TGTGCCAGCAGCTGGGACAGCAATGAGCAGTTCTTC.

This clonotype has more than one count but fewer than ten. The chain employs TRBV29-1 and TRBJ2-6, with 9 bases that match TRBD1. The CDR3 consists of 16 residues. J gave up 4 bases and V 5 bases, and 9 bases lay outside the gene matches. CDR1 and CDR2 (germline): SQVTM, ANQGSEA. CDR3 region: CSVLPGQGTGANVLTF. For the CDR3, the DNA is TGCAGCGTTCTTCCGGGACAGGGAACCGGGGCCAACGTCCTGACTTTC.

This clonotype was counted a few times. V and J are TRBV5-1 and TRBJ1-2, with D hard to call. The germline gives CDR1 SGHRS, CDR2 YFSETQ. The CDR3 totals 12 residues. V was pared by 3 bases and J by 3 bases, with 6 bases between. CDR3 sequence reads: CASSYGDYGYTF. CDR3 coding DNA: TGCGCCAGCAGCTACGGGGACTATGGCTACACCTTC.

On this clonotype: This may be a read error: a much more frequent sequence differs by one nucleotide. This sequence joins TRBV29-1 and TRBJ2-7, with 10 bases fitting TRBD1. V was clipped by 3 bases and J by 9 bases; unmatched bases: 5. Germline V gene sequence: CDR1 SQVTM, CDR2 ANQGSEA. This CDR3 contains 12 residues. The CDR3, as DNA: TGCAGCGTTGAGGGACAGGGGTTCGCGCAGTACTTC. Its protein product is CSVEGQGFAQYF.

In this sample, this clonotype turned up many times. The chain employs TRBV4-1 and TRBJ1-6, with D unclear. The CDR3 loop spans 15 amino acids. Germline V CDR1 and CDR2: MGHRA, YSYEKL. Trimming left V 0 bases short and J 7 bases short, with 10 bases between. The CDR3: CASSQDRLGNSPLHF. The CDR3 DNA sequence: TGCGCCAGCAGCCAAGACAGGTTGGGGAATTCACCCCTCCACTTT.

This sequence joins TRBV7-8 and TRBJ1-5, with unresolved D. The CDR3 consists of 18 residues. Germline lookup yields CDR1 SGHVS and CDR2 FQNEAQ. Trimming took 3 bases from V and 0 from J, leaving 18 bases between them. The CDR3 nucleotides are TGTGCCAGCAGCTTTCTACCGGGCCGATCCCGTAGCAATCAGCCCCAGCATTTT. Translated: CASSFLPGRSRSNQPQHF.

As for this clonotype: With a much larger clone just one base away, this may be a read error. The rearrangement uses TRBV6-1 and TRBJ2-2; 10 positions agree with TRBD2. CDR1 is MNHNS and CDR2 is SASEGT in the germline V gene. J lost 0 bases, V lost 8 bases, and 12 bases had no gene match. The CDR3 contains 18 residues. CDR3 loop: CASGTLWTSGANTGELFF. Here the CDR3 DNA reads TGTGCCAGCGGCACCCTATGGACTAGCGGAGCGAACACCGGGGAGCTGTTTTTT.

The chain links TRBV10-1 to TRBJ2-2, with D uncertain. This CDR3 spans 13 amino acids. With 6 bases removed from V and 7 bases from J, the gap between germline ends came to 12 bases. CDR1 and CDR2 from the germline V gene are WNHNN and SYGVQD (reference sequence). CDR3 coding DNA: TGCGCCAGCAGGGAAACCCCTATCGGGGAGCTGTTTTTT. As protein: CASRETPIGELFF.